This T cell receptor beta chain is drawn from a study of response to subunit inactivated influenza vaccine. TCRdb reprocessed the RT-PCR reads via MiXCR and lists one record per CDR3 protein. The sample has 590,000 or so distinct CDR3 sequences; around 15% are singletons. Concerning this clonotype: Antigen: not known.

V was pared by 5 bases and J by 5 bases, with 12 bases between. There are 14 residues in the CDR3. The study, taken as a whole, reports: Authors proposed each seasonal influenza vaccination draws in few new T cells.

This specimen consisted of PBMCs from blood, obtained roughly 2 weeks before vaccination. The J gene is TRBJ2-2, the V gene TRBV12-3 or TRBV12-4; D uncertain. This sequence originates from a man in his fifties who received an inactivated influenza vaccine. Written as DNA, the CDR3 is TGTGCCAGCAGTCCCTTGATTCGGACCGGGGAGCTGTTTTTT. This gives the protein CASSPLIRTGELFF.